This T cell receptor (beta chain) originates from a study of T cell responses to AZD1222 COVID-19 vaccine. Overall study findings and caveats: Spike-specific TCR breadth and depth grew following two AZD1222 doses. Mapped onto spike, vaccine-associated CD4 TCRs spanned it and were dominant at 160-218 and 743-854.

Assay: immunoSEQ multiplex PCR; the TCRdb copy retains only in-frame clones and omits some. The sample yields 150,000 to 200,000 clones, just over 90% seen once. Concerning this clone itself: What it binds is not known.

The CDR3 runs 14 residues. The germline CDR1 and CDR2 sequences are MNHEY and SVGAGI. V was cut by 7 bases and J by 0 bases, with 12 bases left in between. The material sequenced was peripheral blood, taken 28 days after the second AZD1222 dose. V and J are TRBV6-5 and TRBJ1-2; D gene unclear. The clonotype comes from an adult who received the AZD1222 COVID-19 vaccine. The CDR3 DNA reads TGTGCCAGCACCCCTGCTGGAGCTAACTATGGCTACACCTTC. It translates to CASTPAGANYGYTF.